This entry lists 3 T cell receptor beta chains sequenced from one sample in a study of response to subunit inactivated influenza vaccine. From the RT-PCR reads, TCRdb called clonotypes with MiXCR, one entry per CDR3 protein. The sample has about 830,000 distinct CDR3 sequences, 15% to 20% seen once; the top ten hold 11%. The sample here was PBMCs from blood, taken about 5 days after vaccination. These receptors came from a man aged 50 to 60 who received an inactivated influenza vaccine.

This clonotype was recorded a few times. The gene calls are TRBV7-6 and TRBJ2-7; TRBD1 agrees at 7 bases. From germline, CDR1 is SGHVS and CDR2 FNYEAQ. V dropped 4 bases and J dropped 5; count of bases not matched to a gene: 5. The CDR3 sequence is 13 residues long. CDR3 sequence: CASSYRQGHEQYF. The CDR3 nucleotides read TGTGCCAGCAGCTATCGACAGGGCCACGAGCAGTACTTC.

This clonotype showed up just a few times. The chain joins TRBV29-1 to TRBJ1-2, with D possibly TRBD1 on 5 matching bases. CDR3 length: 12 amino acids. Germline loops: CDR1 SQVTM, CDR2 ANQGSEA. V was clipped by 3 bases and J by 2 bases, with 7 bases between them. CDR3 loop: CSVEAGNYGYTF. For the CDR3, the DNA is TGCAGCGTTGAGGCAGGGAACTATGGCTACACCTTC.

In its sample, this clonotype was seen a few times. The V gene is TRBV10-3, the J gene TRBJ1-1; D perhaps matches TRBD1 (5 bases). Germline V gene lookup returns CDR1 ENHRY and CDR2 SYGVKD. The CDR3 runs to 17 residues. Trimming shortened V by 0 bases and J by 1 base, and 15 bases separated the two germline ends. This CDR3 reads CAISESGRARANTEAFF. Here the CDR3 DNA reads TGTGCCATCAGTGAGTCCGGCAGGGCCCGCGCGAACACTGAAGCTTTCTTT.